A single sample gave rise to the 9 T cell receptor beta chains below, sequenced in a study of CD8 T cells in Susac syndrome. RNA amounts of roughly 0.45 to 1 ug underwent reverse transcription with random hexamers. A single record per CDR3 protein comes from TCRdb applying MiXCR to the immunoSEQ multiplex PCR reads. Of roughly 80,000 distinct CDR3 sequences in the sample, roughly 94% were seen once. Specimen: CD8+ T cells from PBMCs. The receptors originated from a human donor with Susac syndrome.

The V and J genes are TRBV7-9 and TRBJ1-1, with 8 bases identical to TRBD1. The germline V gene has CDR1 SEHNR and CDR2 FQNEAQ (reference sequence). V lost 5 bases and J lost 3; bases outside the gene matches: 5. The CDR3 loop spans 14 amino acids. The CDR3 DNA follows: TGTGCCAGCAGCGAGACAGGGGCGGACACTGAAGCTTTCTTT. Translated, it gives CASSETGADTEAFF.

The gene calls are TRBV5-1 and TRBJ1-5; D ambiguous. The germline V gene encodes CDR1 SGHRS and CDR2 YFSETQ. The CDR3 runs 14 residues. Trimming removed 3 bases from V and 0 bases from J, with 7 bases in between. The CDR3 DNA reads TGCGCCAGCAGCTCGGGTGTTAGCAATCAGCCCCAGCATTTT. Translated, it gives CASSSGVSNQPQHF.

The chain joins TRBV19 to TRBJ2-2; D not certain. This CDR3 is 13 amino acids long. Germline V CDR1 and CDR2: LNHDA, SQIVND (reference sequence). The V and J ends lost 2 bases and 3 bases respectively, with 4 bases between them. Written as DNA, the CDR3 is TGTGCCAGTAGTATATATGACACCGGGGAGCTGTTTTTT. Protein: CASSIYDTGELFF.

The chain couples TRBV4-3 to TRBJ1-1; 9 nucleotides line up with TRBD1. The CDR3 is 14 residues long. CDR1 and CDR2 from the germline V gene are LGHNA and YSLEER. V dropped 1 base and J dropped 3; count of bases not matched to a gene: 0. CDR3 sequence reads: CASSQGTGDTEAFF. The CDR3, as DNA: TGCGCCAGCAGCCAAGGGACAGGGGACACTGAAGCTTTCTTT.

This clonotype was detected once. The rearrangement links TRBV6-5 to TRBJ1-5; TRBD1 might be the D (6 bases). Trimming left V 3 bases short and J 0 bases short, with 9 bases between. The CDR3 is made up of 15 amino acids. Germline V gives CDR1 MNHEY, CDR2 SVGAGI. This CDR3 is CASSYRQDSNQPQHF. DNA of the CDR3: TGTGCCAGCAGTTATCGACAGGATAGCAATCAGCCCCAGCATTTT.

CDR3 bases: TGTGCCAGCAGCCCCCGGCGGGATGAGCAGTTCTTC. This codes for CASSPRRDEQFF. The chain uses TRBV7-2 and TRBJ2-1, with D maybe TRBD2 (5 bases). The CDR3 is made up of 12 amino acids. Trimming cost V 5 bases and J 8 bases, with 10 bases left between them. Germline V gene sequence: CDR1 SGHTA, CDR2 FQGNSA.

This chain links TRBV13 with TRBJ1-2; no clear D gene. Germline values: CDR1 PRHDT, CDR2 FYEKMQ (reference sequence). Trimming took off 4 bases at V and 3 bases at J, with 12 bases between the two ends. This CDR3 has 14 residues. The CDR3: CASSSRRQDYGYTF. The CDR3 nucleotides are TGTGCCAGCAGCTCTAGGCGGCAAGACTATGGCTACACCTTC. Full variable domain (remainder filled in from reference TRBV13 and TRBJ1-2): AAGVIQSPRHLIKEKRETATLKCYPIPRHDTVYWYQQGPGQDPQFLISFYEKMQSDKGSIPDRFSAQQFSDYHSELNMSSLELGDSALYFCASSSRRQDYGYTFGSGTRLTVV.

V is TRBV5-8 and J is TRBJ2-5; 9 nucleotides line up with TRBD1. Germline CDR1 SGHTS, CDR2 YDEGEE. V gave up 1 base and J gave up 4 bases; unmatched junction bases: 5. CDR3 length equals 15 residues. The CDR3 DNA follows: TGTGCCAGCAGCTTGAGCCCGGACAGGGGAGAGACCCAGTACTTC. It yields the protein CASSLSPDRGETQYF.

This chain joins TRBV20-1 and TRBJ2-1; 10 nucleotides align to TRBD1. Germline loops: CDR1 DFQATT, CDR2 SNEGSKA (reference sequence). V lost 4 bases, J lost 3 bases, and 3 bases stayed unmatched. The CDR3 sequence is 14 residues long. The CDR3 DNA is TGCAGTGCTAAGACAGGGGGCTTCTACAATGAGCAGTTCTTC. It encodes CSAKTGGFYNEQFF.